This TCR beta chain was recovered during a study of cytomegalovirus exposure and HLA in healthy donors. Unmatched junction bases numbered 3, after V lost 4 bases and J lost 3 bases. Germline loops: CDR1 SGHDN, CDR2 FVKESK. CDR3 length: 14 residues. PCR involved 60 Vbeta and 13 Jbeta primers. The table came from immunoSEQ multiplex PCR; TCRdb's copy has only in-frame clones and leaves some out. The repertoire holds approximately 50,000 clones, with approximately 80% as singletons. Sample: PBMCs. The chain is built from TRBV14 and TRBJ2-1; 7 positions agree with TRBD2. The sequence was collected from a man aged 25 to 40 in good health and CMV-seronegative. CDR3 protein: CASSPGDYYNEQFF. The CDR3 region has the DNA TGTGCCAGCAGCCCCGGGGACTACTACAATGAGCAGTTCTTC.